This T cell receptor beta chain was identified in a study of blood T cell repertoires in COVID-19 (dated by TCRdb to the early 2020s). Background for the entire study: Samples from collaborators originated in the United States, Italy and Spain and spanned both the acute and convalescent phases of COVID-19. Samples came from the ongoing ImmuneRACE study (first 160 participants) plus 1,254 subjects from 6 global collaborators. The sample metadata nearly always contained a de-identified subject ID, COVID-19 status, age in years and sex. Where HLA class I and class II types were available, the types were taken from metadata supplied by the sample provider, not from assay-based typing. A freely available public database, intended as a resource for researchers studying the immune response to SARS-CoV-2, is where the repertoires were released. Deeply sampled blood TCRbeta repertoires from subjects exposed to, actively infected with, or recovered from COVID-19 were included in the dataset. The prospective study material was composed of cDNA or gDNA derived from T cells, B-cell-depleted T cells, or PBMCs.

Whole blood was collected in K2EDTA tubes by collaborating institutions according to the institutions' own protocols. For TCRbeta analysis, collaborators shipped samples as frozen whole blood, isolated PBMCs, or DNA extracted from either of those sample types. TCRbeta CDR3 regions were amplified from genomic DNA by means of the immunoSEQ Assay, a bias-controlled multiplex PCR. As for the original processing: Within the assay, amplification of reference gene primers was used to estimate how many nucleated cells each sample contained. To quantify the absolute abundance of each unique TCRbeta CDR3 rearrangement, sequence reads were collapsed and filtered. Productive Simpson clonality was computed per sample as the square root of Simpson's diversity index over productive rearrangements. TCRdb provides this immuneACCESS table in a form limited to in-frame rearrangements. Some clones are lacking; in checked studies, under half of them reflect an unresolved V gene, and why the rest are absent is not known. Clonal size and the V and J genes are those of that table, whereas D and trimming came from the DNA. This sample comprises tens of thousands of clones, about 83% of them detected only once. Roughly 2% of the sample belongs to the ten largest clones.

CDR1 and CDR2 were assigned from the germline V gene as MDHEN and SYDVKM. From the cysteine through the phenylalanine, the CDR3 covers 15 amino acids. The entry retains the CDR3 DNA only, 45 bases that are in frame from base 1. V is cut back by 2 bases and J by 2 bases, with 3 bases in the junction unmatched. A remark on this clone: Its target antigen remains unknown. One base away there is no much larger clone; base qualities are not given.

What the work shows at the level of the full study, not this receptor alone: Clinical and demographic metadata were provided uncurated, with the amount varying by source and participant.

The specimen sequenced was peripheral blood. The TCR was taken from a man aged 55 to 70 with active COVID-19. This sequence uses TRBV28 and TRBJ2-7, with 10 central nucleotides matching TRBD1. This receptor carries the CDR3 CASSLPDRGPYEQYF. The bases are TGTGCCAGCAGTTTACCTGACAGGGGGCCCTACGAGCAGTACTTC.